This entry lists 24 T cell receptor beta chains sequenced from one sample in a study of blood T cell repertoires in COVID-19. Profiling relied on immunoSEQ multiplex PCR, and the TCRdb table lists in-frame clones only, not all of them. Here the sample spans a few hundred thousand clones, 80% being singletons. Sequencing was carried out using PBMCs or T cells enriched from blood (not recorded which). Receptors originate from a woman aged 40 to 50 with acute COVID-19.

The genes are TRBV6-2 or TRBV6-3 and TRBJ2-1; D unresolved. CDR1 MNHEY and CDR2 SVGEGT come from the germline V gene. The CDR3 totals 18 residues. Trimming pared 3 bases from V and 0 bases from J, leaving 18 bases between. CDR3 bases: TGTGCCAGCAGTTATCCATTCCCTGTTTCGAGCTCCTACAATGAGCAGTTCTTC. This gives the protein CASSYPFPVSSSYNEQFF.

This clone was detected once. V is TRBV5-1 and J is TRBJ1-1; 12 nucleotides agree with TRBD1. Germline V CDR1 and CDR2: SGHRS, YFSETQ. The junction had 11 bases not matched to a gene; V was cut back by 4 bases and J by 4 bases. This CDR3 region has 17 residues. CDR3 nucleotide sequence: TGCGCCAGCAGCCCTACTGGGACAGGGGGCGGACGCACTGAAGCTTTCTTT. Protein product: CASSPTGTGGGRTEAFF.

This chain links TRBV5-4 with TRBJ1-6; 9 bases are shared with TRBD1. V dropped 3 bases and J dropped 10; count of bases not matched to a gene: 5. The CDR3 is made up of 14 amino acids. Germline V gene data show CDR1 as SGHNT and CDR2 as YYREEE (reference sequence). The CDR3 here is CASSWDRDGSPLHF. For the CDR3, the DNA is TGTGCCAGCAGCTGGGACAGGGATGGATCACCCCTCCACTTT.

Here the CDR3 reads CASGLGGQGRDTQYF. The CDR3 DNA reads TGTGCTAGTGGTTTGGGGGGACAGGGAAGAGATACGCAGTATTTT. V usage is TRBV12-5 and J usage is TRBJ2-3; 9 bases align to TRBD1. V was pared by 1 base and J by 5 bases, with 4 bases of the junction left unmatched. Germline CDR1 reads LGHNT; CDR2 reads FRNRAP. This CDR3 region has 15 residues.

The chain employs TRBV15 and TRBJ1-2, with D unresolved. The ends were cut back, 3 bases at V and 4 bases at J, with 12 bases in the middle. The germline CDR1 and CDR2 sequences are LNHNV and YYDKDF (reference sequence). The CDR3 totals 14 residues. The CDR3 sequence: CATSSWAEIYGYTF. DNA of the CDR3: TGTGCCACCAGCAGCTGGGCAGAGATCTATGGCTACACCTTC.

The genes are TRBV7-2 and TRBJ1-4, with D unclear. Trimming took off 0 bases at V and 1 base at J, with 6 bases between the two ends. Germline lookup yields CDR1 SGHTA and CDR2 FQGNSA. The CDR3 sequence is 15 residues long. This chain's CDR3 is CASSLARGTNEKLFF. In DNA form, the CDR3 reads TGTGCCAGCAGCTTAGCACGAGGAACTAATGAAAAACTGTTTTTT.

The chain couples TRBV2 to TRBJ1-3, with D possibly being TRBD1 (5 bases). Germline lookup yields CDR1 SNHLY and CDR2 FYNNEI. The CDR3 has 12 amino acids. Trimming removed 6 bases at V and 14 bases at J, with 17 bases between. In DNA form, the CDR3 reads TGTGCCAGCAGCGAAAGAGGGAGGGGTGTATATTTT. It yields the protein CASSERGRGVYF.

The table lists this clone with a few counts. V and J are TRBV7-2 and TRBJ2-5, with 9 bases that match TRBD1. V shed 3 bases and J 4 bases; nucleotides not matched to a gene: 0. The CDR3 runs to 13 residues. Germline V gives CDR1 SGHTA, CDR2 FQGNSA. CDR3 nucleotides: TGTGCCAGCAGCTTGGACAGGGGAGAGACCCAGTACTTC. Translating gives CASSLDRGETQYF.

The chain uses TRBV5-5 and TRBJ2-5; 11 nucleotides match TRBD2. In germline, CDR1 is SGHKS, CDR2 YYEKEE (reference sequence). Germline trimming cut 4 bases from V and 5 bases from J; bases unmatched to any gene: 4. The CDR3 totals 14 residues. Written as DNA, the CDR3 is TGTGCCAGCAGCCCGACTAGCGGGGACGAGACCCAGTACTTC. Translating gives CASSPTSGDETQYF.

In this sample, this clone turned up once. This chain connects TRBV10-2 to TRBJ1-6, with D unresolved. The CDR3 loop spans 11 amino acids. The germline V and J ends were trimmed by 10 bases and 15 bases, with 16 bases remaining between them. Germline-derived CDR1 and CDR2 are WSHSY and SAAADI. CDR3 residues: CATTDTQLLHF. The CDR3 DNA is TGCGCCACCACAGACACGCAGCTCCTCCACTTT.

CDR3 loop: CASSEGAGGITDTQYF. The CDR3 region has the DNA TGTGCCAGCAGTGAGGGAGCGGGGGGGATAACAGATACGCAGTATTTT. The chain combines TRBV28 with TRBJ2-3, with TRBD2 matching 10 bases. CDR3 length equals 16 residues. From germline, CDR1 is MDHEN and CDR2 SYDVKM. The V gene end was trimmed by 5 bases and the J gene end by 3 bases; junction bases not matched to a gene: 8.

The CDR3 nucleotides read TGCGCCAGCAGCTTGGCCTGGCGGGGGATCACAGATACGCAGTATTTT. Protein: CASSLAWRGITDTQYF. The J gene is TRBJ2-3, the V gene TRBV5-1; 7 positions match TRBD2. Trimming removed 0 bases from V and 2 bases from J; junction bases left unmatched: 6. The CDR3 has 16 amino acids. Germline CDR1 reads SGHRS; CDR2 reads YFSETQ. Variable domain in full (rest from reference TRBV5-1 and TRBJ2-3): KAGVTQTPRYLIKTRGQQVTLSCSPISGHRSVSWYQQTPGQGLQFLFEYFSETQRNKGNFPGRFSGRQFSNSRSEMNVSTLELGDSALYLCASSLAWRGITDTQYFGPGTRLTVL.

The CDR3 here is CASSRSTGNNEQFF. The CDR3, as DNA: TGTGCCAGCAGCAGATCGACAGGGAACAATGAGCAGTTCTTC. The chain carries TRBV5-4 and TRBJ2-1; TRBD1 matches 7 bases. Germline trimming cut 4 bases from V and 5 bases from J; bases unmatched to any gene: 6. This CDR3 spans 14 amino acids. The germline CDR1 and CDR2 sequences are SGHNT and YYREEE (reference sequence).

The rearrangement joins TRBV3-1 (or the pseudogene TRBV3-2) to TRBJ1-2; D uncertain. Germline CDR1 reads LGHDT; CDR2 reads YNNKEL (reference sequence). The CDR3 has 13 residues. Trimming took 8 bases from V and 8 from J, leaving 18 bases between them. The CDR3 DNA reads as TGTGCCAGCCAAAAAAAGGGAGGGCGAGGCTACACCTTC. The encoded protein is CASQKKGGRGYTF.

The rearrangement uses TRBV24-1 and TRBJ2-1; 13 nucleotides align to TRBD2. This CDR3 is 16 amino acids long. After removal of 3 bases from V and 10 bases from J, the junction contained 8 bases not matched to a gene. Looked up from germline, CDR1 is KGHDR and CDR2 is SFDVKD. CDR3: CATSDTPGLAGREQFF. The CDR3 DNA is TGTGCCACCAGTGATACGCCGGGACTAGCGGGACGGGAGCAGTTCTTC.

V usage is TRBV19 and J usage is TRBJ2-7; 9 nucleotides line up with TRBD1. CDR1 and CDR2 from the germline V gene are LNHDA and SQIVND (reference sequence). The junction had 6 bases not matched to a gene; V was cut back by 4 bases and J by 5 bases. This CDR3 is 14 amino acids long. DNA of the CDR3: TGTGCCAGTAGTAGGGGACAGGGATTAAACGAGCAGTACTTC. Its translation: CASSRGQGLNEQYF.

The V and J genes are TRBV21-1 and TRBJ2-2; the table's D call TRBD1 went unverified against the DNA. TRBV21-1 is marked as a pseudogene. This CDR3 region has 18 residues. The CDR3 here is CASSVRSRDRVLAGELFF. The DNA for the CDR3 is TGTGCCAGCAGCGTCCGGAGCCGGGACAGGGTTTTAGCCGGGGAGCTGTTTTTT.

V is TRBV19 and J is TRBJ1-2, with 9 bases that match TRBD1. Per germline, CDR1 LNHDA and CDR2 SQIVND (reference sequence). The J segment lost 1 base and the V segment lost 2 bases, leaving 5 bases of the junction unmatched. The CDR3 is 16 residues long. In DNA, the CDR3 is TGTGCCAGTAGTATACTACAGGGGGCGCTTAACTATGGCTACACCTTC. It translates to CASSILQGALNYGYTF.

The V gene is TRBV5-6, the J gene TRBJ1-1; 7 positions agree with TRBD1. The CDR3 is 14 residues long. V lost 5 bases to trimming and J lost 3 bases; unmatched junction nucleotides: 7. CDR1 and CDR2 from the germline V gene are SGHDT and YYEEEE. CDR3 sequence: CASRKGAGHTEAFF. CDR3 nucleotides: TGTGCCAGCAGAAAGGGGGCTGGGCACACTGAAGCTTTCTTT.

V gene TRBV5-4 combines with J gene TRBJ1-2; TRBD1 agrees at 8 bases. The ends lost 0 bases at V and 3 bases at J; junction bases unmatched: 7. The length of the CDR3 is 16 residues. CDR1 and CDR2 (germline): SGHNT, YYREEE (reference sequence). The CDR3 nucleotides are TGTGCCAGCAGCTTGGGGCCCCCAGGGGGCGACTATGGCTACACCTTC. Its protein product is CASSLGPPGGDYGYTF. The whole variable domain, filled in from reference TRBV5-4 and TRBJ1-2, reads ETGVTQSPTHLIKTRGQQVTLRCSSQSGHNTVSWYQQALGQGPQFIFQYYREEENGRGNFPPRFSGLQFPNYSSELNVNALELDDSALYLCASSLGPPGGDYGYTFGSGTRLTVV.

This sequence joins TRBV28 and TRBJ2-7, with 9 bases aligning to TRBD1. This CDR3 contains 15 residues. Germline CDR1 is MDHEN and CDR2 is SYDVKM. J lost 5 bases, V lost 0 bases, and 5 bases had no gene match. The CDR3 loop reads CASSLWGTGQHEQYF. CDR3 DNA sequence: TGTGCCAGCAGTTTATGGGGGACAGGGCAACACGAGCAGTACTTC.

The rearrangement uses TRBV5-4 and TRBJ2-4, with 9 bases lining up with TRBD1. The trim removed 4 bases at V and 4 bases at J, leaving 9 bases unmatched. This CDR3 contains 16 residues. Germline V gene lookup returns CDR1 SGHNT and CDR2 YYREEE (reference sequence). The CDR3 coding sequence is TGTGCCAGCAGCCCGTTACCGGGACAGGGTAAAAACATTCAGTACTTC. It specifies CASSPLPGQGKNIQYF.

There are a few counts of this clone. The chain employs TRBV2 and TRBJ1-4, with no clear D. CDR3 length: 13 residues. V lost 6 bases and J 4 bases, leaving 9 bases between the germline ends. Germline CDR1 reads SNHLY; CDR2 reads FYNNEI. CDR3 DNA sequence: TGTGCCAGCAGATTCGGGATTAATGAAAAACTGTTTTTT. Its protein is CASRFGINEKLFF.

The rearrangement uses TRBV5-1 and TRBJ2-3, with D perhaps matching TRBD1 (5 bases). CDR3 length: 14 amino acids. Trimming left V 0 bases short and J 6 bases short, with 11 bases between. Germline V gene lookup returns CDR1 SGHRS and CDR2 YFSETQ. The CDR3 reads CASSLGAGYDTQYF. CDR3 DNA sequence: TGCGCCAGCAGCTTGGGGGCAGGGTATGATACGCAGTATTTT. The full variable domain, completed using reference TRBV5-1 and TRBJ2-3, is KAGVTQTPRYLIKTRGQQVTLSCSPISGHRSVSWYQQTPGQGLQFLFEYFSETQRNKGNFPGRFSGRQFSNSRSEMNVSTLELGDSALYLCASSLGAGYDTQYFGPGTRLTVL.